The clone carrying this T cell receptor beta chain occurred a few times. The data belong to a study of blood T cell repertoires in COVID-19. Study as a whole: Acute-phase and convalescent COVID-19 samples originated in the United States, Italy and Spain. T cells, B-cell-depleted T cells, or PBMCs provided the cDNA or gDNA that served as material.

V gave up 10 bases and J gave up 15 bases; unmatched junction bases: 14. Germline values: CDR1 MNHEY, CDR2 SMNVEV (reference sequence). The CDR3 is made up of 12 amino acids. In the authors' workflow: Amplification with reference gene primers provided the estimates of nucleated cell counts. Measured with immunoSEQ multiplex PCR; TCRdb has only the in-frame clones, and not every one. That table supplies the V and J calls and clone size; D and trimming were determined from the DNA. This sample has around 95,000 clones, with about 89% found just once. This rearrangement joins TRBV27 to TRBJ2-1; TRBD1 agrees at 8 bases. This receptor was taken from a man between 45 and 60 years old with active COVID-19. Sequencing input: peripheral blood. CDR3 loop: CATGLWTGPSFF. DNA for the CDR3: TGTGCCACCGGGTTATGGACAGGGCCTTCGTTCTTC.